The 27 T cell receptor beta chains below come from one sample, sequenced in a study of Ad26.COV2.S vaccination and SARS-CoV-2 variants (dated by TCRdb to 2020 to 2022). Libraries were made using the immunoSEQ multiplex PCR assay. In TCRdb, the immuneACCESS table is reduced to in-frame sequences with V and J assigned. These tables do not hold every clone; where another copy was compared, an unresolved V gene accounts for under half, and the others remain unexplained. For this sample there are around 450,000 clones; over 75% appear just once. The ten largest account for 3.6% of the sample. What the treatment or condition label conveys for this sample: about 20 received Ad26.COV2.S at low or high dose, single or two shots; about 5 received placebo; per-sample allocation not given. Repertoires of vaccine and placebo recipients were sequenced from samples taken on day 63 after the first injection. The starting material was peripheral blood, obtained in a trial of Ad26.COV2.S vaccine versus placebo. Every receptor here comes from a person aged 18-65 years who received the Ad26.COV2.S COVID-19 vaccine or a placebo.

The rearrangement uses TRBV19 and TRBJ2-7, with D unresolved. The CDR3 sequence is 15 residues long. Germline V gene sequence: CDR1 LNHDA, CDR2 SQIVND (reference sequence). The V and J ends lost 6 bases and 0 bases respectively, with 15 bases between them. The CDR3 DNA is TGTGCCAGTAGCCAACTTACTGGGGTCTCCTACGAGCAGTACTTC. Translated: CASSQLTGVSYEQYF.

The V and J genes are TRBV4-2 and TRBJ2-7, with 8 nucleotides matching TRBD2. The CDR3 covers 15 residues. The germline CDR1 and CDR2 sequences are LGHNA and YNFKEQ. V lost 0 bases to trimming and J lost 3 bases; unmatched junction nucleotides: 4. This CDR3 is CASSQDSGGFYEQYF. CDR3 in DNA: TGTGCCAGCAGCCAAGACTCGGGGGGGTTCTACGAGCAGTACTTC.

The chain recombines TRBV19 with TRBJ2-3; possible D gene TRBD2, 7 bases. CDR3 size: 15 residues. CDR1 is LNHDA and CDR2 is SQIVND in the germline V gene (reference sequence). Trimming took off 10 bases at V and 11 bases at J, with 28 bases between the two ends. The CDR3, as DNA: TGTGCCACCCAACTGGGGGCGGGGGCACCCATAAAGCAGTATTTT. Its protein is CATQLGAGAPIKQYF.

This rearrangement joins TRBV28 to TRBJ1-3; D is uncertain. Germline CDR1 is MDHEN and CDR2 is SYDVKM. V gave up 3 bases and J gave up 4 bases, with 7 bases separating them. This CDR3 is 13 amino acids long. The CDR3 DNA follows: TGTGCCAGCAGTTTGGTGTTCGGAAACACCATATATTTT. Translated: CASSLVFGNTIYF.

This chain links TRBV7-9 with TRBJ2-2, with 7 nucleotides matching TRBD2. The J segment lost 4 bases and the V segment lost 7 bases, leaving 12 bases of the junction unmatched. Germline V gene sequence: CDR1 SEHNR, CDR2 FQNEAQ (reference sequence). CDR3 length equals 16 residues. Here the CDR3 DNA reads TGTGCCAGCATCTATACTAGCGTAGGGAGCACCGGGGAGCTGTTTTTT. Translating gives CASIYTSVGSTGELFF.

This clone was found once. J is TRBJ1-3 and V is TRBV4-1; perhaps TRBD1 as D (5 bases). Between the trimmed V and J ends, which lost 4 bases and 0 bases, there was a span of 16 bases. In germline, CDR1 is MGHRA, CDR2 YSYEKL. The CDR3 is made up of 17 amino acids. This CDR3 reads CASSPPAGMSSGNTIYF. CDR3 sequence (DNA): TGCGCCAGCAGCCCGCCGGCAGGGATGAGCTCTGGAAACACCATATATTTT.

V and J are TRBV11-2 and TRBJ2-2; D is perhaps TRBD1 (5 bases). V was clipped by 1 base and J by 4 bases, with 22 bases between them. The CDR3 length is 19 residues. CDR1 SGHAT and CDR2 FQNNGV come from the germline V gene. The CDR3 coding sequence is TGTGCCAGCAGCTTAGGGAAGGGGATTGCTAGGCCAGCCACCGGGGAGCTGTTTTTT. Translating gives CASSLGKGIARPATGELFF.

This chain joins TRBV6-5 and TRBJ2-7; D gene unclear. This CDR3 spans 15 amino acids. With 2 bases removed from V and 0 bases from J, the gap between germline ends came to 11 bases. Germline V gene sequence: CDR1 MNHEY, CDR2 SVGAGI. CDR3 bases: TGTGCCAGCAGTTACCCATTCATGAGCTCCTACGAGCAGTACTTC. Protein: CASSYPFMSSYEQYF.

This chain links TRBV6-6 with TRBJ1-5, with D perhaps TRBD1 (5 bases). The CDR3 consists of 15 residues. Trimming shortened V by 1 base and J by 5 bases, and 12 bases separated the two germline ends. Germline V gene lookup returns CDR1 MNHNY and CDR2 SVGAGI (reference sequence). CDR3 bases: TGTGCCAGCAGTTACTACAGGCCCAACTATCAGCCCCAGCATTTT. Protein: CASSYYRPNYQPQHF.

The chain carries TRBV6-6 and TRBJ2-5; 10 nucleotides match TRBD1. Germline CDR1 is MNHNY and CDR2 is SVGAGI (reference sequence). The CDR3 sequence is 16 residues long. V shed 6 bases and J 3 bases; nucleotides not matched to a gene: 10. The CDR3 loop reads CASSNNPGQGKETQYF. Written as DNA, the CDR3 is TGTGCCAGCAGCAACAACCCGGGACAGGGGAAAGAGACCCAGTACTTC.

The J gene is TRBJ1-1, the V gene TRBV4-1, with no clear D. Germline V gives CDR1 MGHRA, CDR2 YSYEKL. V lost 4 bases, J lost 1 base, and 19 bases lay in between. This CDR3 is 17 amino acids long. CDR3: CASSPTTTPQRNTEAFF. In DNA, the CDR3 is TGCGCCAGCAGCCCAACGACCACCCCCCAGAGGAACACTGAAGCTTTCTTT.

The chain has TRBV6-5 and TRBJ2-3; D is possibly TRBD2 (6 bases). Germline V lookup: CDR1 MNHEY, CDR2 SVGAGI. The length of the CDR3 is 12 residues. Trimming stripped 6 bases from V and 6 bases from J, with 10 bases between. CDR3 sequence (DNA): TGTGCCAGCAGCTGGGACTTCGATACGCAGTATTTT. Protein sequence: CASSWDFDTQYF.

The V and J genes are TRBV10-3 and TRBJ2-3; a weak D match, TRBD1 (6 bases). This CDR3 has 14 residues. V lost 6 bases to trimming and J lost 4 bases, with 14 bases between them. Germline loops: CDR1 ENHRY, CDR2 SYGVKD. The CDR3 sequence: CAIRGAMRADTQYF. The CDR3 region has the DNA TGTGCCATCAGGGGGGCGATGAGGGCAGATACGCAGTATTTT.

The chain recombines TRBV19 with TRBJ1-5; D gene unclear. This CDR3 is 15 amino acids long. Germline loops: CDR1 LNHDA, CDR2 SQIVND (reference sequence). Trimming left V 7 bases short and J 2 bases short, with 15 bases between. The CDR3 reads CASNDTPKGNQPQHF. CDR3 coding DNA: TGTGCCAGTAATGATACCCCAAAGGGCAATCAGCCCCAGCATTTT.

The chain recombines TRBV4-3 with TRBJ2-5; tentatively, D is TRBD1 or TRBD2 (6 bases each). V lost 4 bases and J 5 bases, leaving 17 bases between the germline ends. CDR1 and CDR2 from the germline V gene are LGHNA and YSLEER. The CDR3 totals 15 residues. This chain's CDR3 is CASSPHGGTGETQYF. The CDR3 DNA reads TGCGCCAGCAGCCCCCACGGGGGTACAGGGGAGACCCAGTACTTC.

This clone appeared once. This rearrangement joins TRBV6-5 to TRBJ1-6, with D tentatively TRBD1 (5 bases). The V gene lost 6 bases and the J gene lost 9 bases, with 15 bases spanning the gap. CDR1 MNHEY and CDR2 SVGAGI come from the germline V gene. The CDR3 extends over 14 amino acids. The CDR3 region is CASRLAGRTSPLHF. As DNA, the CDR3 is TGTGCCAGCAGACTCGCGGGACGGACTTCACCCCTCCACTTT.

This rearrangement joins TRBV11-2 to TRBJ1-1; 9 bases match TRBD1. Germline-derived CDR1 and CDR2 are SGHAT and FQNNGV. This CDR3 is built from 16 residues. The V gene end was trimmed by 2 bases and the J gene end by 1 base; junction bases not matched to a gene: 5. The CDR3 sequence: CASSLLQGAENTEAFF. DNA for the CDR3: TGTGCCAGCAGCTTATTACAGGGGGCTGAGAACACTGAAGCTTTCTTT.

To note about this clone: Different DNA sequences within this sample yield the same CDR3. CDR3 sequence reads: CATSDPGETQYF. The CDR3 DNA is TGTGCCACCAGTGACCCAGGGGAGACCCAGTACTTC. J is TRBJ2-5 and V is TRBV24-1, with TRBD1 as a possible D gene (5 bases). Germline V lookup: CDR1 KGHDR, CDR2 SFDVKD. CDR3 length: 12 amino acids. Trimming stripped 4 bases from V and 5 bases from J, with 7 bases between.

This rearrangement joins TRBV28 to TRBJ2-7, with 12 bases aligning to TRBD2. This CDR3 region has 16 residues. The trim removed 4 bases at V and 3 bases at J, leaving 7 bases unmatched. Germline V gives CDR1 MDHEN, CDR2 SYDVKM. CDR3 protein: CASSSPSGGVNYEQYF. The CDR3, as DNA: TGTGCCAGCAGTTCGCCTAGCGGGGGGGTTAACTACGAGCAGTACTTC.

The chain couples TRBV29-1 to TRBJ2-7; no definite D call. The CDR3 has 12 amino acids. The germline V and J ends were trimmed by 7 bases and 9 bases, with 19 bases remaining between them. Germline CDR1 reads SQVTM; CDR2 reads ANQGSEA. The CDR3 DNA follows: TGCAGCGGATCGGGTCCAGAAGTGGGGCAGTACTTC. Protein: CSGSGPEVGQYF.

The CDR3: CAWSGGSLGETQYF. Written as DNA, the CDR3 is TGTGCCTGGAGTGGAGGATCTCTCGGAGAGACCCAGTACTTC. This chain links TRBV30 with TRBJ2-5; no clear D gene. V lost 1 base, J lost 4 bases, and 13 bases lay in between. This CDR3 contains 14 residues. Germline CDR1 reads GTSNPN; CDR2 reads SVGIG (reference sequence).

The chain carries TRBV3-1 (or the pseudogene TRBV3-2) and TRBJ1-1; D possibly corresponds to TRBD1 (5 bases). The CDR3 totals 17 residues. V shed 0 bases and J shed 5 bases, with 19 bases lying between them. Germline V gene lookup returns CDR1 LGHDT and CDR2 YNNKEL (reference sequence). The CDR3: CASSQEQAGIIGTEAFF. CDR3 nucleotides: TGTGCCAGCAGCCAAGAACAGGCAGGGATTATTGGTACTGAAGCTTTCTTT.

The gene calls are TRBV2 and TRBJ1-1, with 7 bases matching TRBD1. Per germline, CDR1 SNHLY and CDR2 FYNNEI. V lost 6 bases, J lost 2 bases, and 12 bases stayed unmatched. This CDR3 is 16 amino acids long. CDR3 sequence: CASRVIRGAQNTEAFF. The CDR3 DNA follows: TGTGCCAGCAGAGTAATCAGGGGGGCGCAAAACACTGAAGCTTTCTTT.

V usage is TRBV3-1 (or the pseudogene TRBV3-2) and J usage is TRBJ2-2; D may be TRBD1 or TRBD2 (6 bases each). Per germline, CDR1 LGHDT and CDR2 YNNKEL (reference sequence). V gave up 1 base and J gave up 3 bases, with 15 bases separating them. The CDR3 consists of 17 residues. CDR3 sequence (DNA): TGTGCCAGCAGCCAAGTTTGGGGGGCCCCCCACACCGGGGAGCTGTTTTTT. Translating gives CASSQVWGAPHTGELFF.

V and J are TRBV27 and TRBJ2-7; D unclear. V was trimmed by 3 bases and J by 3 bases, leaving 6 bases between them. Per the germline V gene, CDR1 is MNHEY and CDR2 is SMNVEV (reference sequence). The CDR3 spans 12 residues. This CDR3 is CASSFKGYEQYF. In nucleotides, the CDR3 is TGTGCCAGCAGTTTTAAGGGCTACGAGCAGTACTTC.

The V and J genes are TRBV6-2 or TRBV6-3 and TRBJ1-1; 7 positions agree with TRBD1. CDR1 and CDR2 from the germline V gene are MNHEY and SVGEGT. This CDR3 spans 14 amino acids. J was trimmed by 2 bases and V by 5 bases; bases with no gene match: 5. The CDR3 DNA follows: TGTGCCAGCAGTAGGGGACAGCGAAACACTGAAGCTTTCTTT. Translating it yields CASSRGQRNTEAFF.

This clone appeared once. The chain has TRBV2 and TRBJ1-5; D not certain. The CDR3 spans 14 residues. Trimming stripped 7 bases from V and 2 bases from J, with 12 bases between. Germline CDR1 SNHLY, CDR2 FYNNEI. The CDR3, as DNA: TGTGCCAGCACGAGATTCGGGGGCAATCAGCCCCAGCATTTT. This sequence encodes CASTRFGGNQPQHF. The variable domain in full, completed from reference TRBV2 and TRBJ1-5, reads EPEVTQTPSHQVTQMGQEVILRCVPISNHLYFYWYRQILGQKVEFLVSFYNNEISEKSEIFDDQFSVERPDGSNFTLKIRSTKLEDSAMYFCASTRFGGNQPQHFGDGTRLSIL.